Presented here are 26 T cell receptor beta chains from one specimen sequenced in a study of T cells in localized non-small cell lung cancer. Generated by immunoSEQ multiplex PCR, the TCRdb table keeps only in-frame clones and is missing some. This sample carries 1,500 to 2,000 clones, more than 20% of them seen once, and the ten largest clones take about 14%. The sequenced sample was normal lung tissue next to the tumor, obtained before any cancer treatment. The receptors here all came from a female donor at least 60 years old with stage I lung adenocarcinoma.

In its sample, this clone ranks as large (0.1 to 1%). The chain links TRBV6-1 to TRBJ2-1; TRBD2 matches at 7 bases. Per the germline V gene, CDR1 is MNHNS and CDR2 is SASEGT. This CDR3 region has 15 residues. V lost 1 base to trimming and J lost 3 bases; unmatched junction nucleotides: 3. The CDR3 is CASSEGTRLYNEQFF. The CDR3 coding sequence is TGTGCCAGCAGTGAAGGGACTAGACTCTACAATGAGCAGTTCTTC.

This clone has just a few counts. This chain connects TRBV18 to TRBJ2-7; TRBD1 matches at 12 bases. Germline CDR1 is KGHSH and CDR2 is LQKENI. J gave up 4 bases and V 3 bases, and 4 bases lay outside the gene matches. The CDR3 is 15 residues long. The CDR3 loop reads CASSPGTGGLYEQYV. CDR3 bases: TGTGCCAGCTCACCCGGGACAGGGGGCTTGTACGAGCAGTACGTC.

This rearrangement joins TRBV19 to TRBJ1-5; D call uncertain. CDR1 is LNHDA and CDR2 is SQIVND in the germline V gene (reference sequence). Trimming took 7 bases from V and 0 from J, leaving 10 bases between them. The length of the CDR3 is 14 residues. CDR3 region: CASKLDLSNQPQHF. CDR3 DNA sequence: TGTGCCAGTAAGTTAGACCTTAGCAATCAGCCCCAGCATTTT.

This clone was counted a few times. This chain uses TRBV28 with TRBJ2-2; D gene uncertain. Germline-derived CDR1 and CDR2 are MDHEN and SYDVKM. The CDR3 sequence is 13 residues long. The germline V and J ends were trimmed by 10 bases and 7 bases, with 16 bases remaining between them. As DNA, the CDR3 is TGTGCCACCGTGAGTCGTCGGAACGGGGAGCTGTTTTTT. This gives the protein CATVSRRNGELFF.

This clone was picked up a small number of times. The chain carries TRBV19 and TRBJ2-1, with 8 bases aligning to TRBD2. CDR1 and CDR2 from the germline V gene are LNHDA and SQIVND (reference sequence). The CDR3 contains 18 residues. V lost 4 bases and J lost 1; bases outside the gene matches: 12. The CDR3 protein is CASSSTGHSGGSYNEQFF. CDR3 coding DNA: TGTGCCAGTAGTAGTACAGGCCACAGCGGGGGTTCCTACAATGAGCAGTTCTTC.

In its sample, this clone was seen a few times. V and J are TRBV7-1 and TRBJ2-3; D possibly matches TRBD1 or TRBD2 (5 bases each). TRBV7-1 is an open reading frame whose function is uncertain. There are 15 residues in the CDR3. The ends were cut back, 5 bases at V and 1 base at J, with 13 bases in the middle. CDR3 region: CASSAGTPGTDTQYF. The CDR3 DNA reads TGTGCCAGCAGCGCAGGGACGCCTGGCACAGATACGCAGTATTTT.

This clone was seen once. The V gene is TRBV11-3, the J gene TRBJ2-1; 12 nucleotides agree with TRBD2. The CDR3 is 15 residues long. Germline-derived CDR1 and CDR2 are SGHNT and YENEEA. The ends lost 1 base at V and 7 bases at J; junction bases unmatched: 2. Here the CDR3 reads CASSLVTSGSNEQFF. The CDR3 region has the DNA TGTGCCAGCAGCTTAGTGACTAGCGGGAGTAATGAGCAGTTCTTC.

This clone has a handful of counts. The chain recombines TRBV19 with TRBJ1-4; D call uncertain. CDR1 and CDR2 from the germline V gene are LNHDA and SQIVND (reference sequence). Trimming left V 0 bases short and J 6 bases short, with 11 bases between. The CDR3 has 15 amino acids. DNA for the CDR3: TGTGCCAGTAGTATAGAACGGGGAGGAGATGAAAAACTGTTTTTT. This sequence encodes CASSIERGGDEKLFF.

The sample holds a few counts of this clone. The chain couples TRBV6-8 to TRBJ1-5, with D possibly TRBD1 on 6 matching bases. The germline V gene has CDR1 MNHGY and CDR2 SAAAGT. The ends were cut back, 5 bases at V and 1 base at J, with 9 bases in the middle. The CDR3 spans 14 residues. The CDR3 here is CASSLQGSNQPQHF. In DNA form, the CDR3 reads TGTGCCAGCAGTCTACAGGGCAGCAATCAGCCCCAGCATTTT.

The V call is TRBV29-1, the J call TRBJ1-1, with TRBD1 as a possible D gene (5 bases). V was trimmed by 4 bases and J by 5 bases, leaving 14 bases between them. There are 13 residues in the CDR3. Germline CDR1 and CDR2: SQVTM and ANQGSEA. The CDR3 DNA reads as TGCAGCGTTGGGTTGGGGGATGGGACTGAAGCTTTCTTT. The encoded protein is CSVGLGDGTEAFF.

This clone occurred a few times. This rearrangement joins TRBV1 to TRBJ2-7; TRBD1 was called by the table and not checked on the DNA. TRBV1 is classified as a pseudogene. CDR3 length: 16 residues. The CDR3 here is CASSRKSTGAAYEQYF. The CDR3 nucleotides are TGCGCCAGCAGCCGAAAGTCGACAGGGGCCGCCTACGAGCAGTACTTC.

V usage is TRBV5-1 and J usage is TRBJ1-1; 8 bases agree with TRBD1. The CDR3 totals 15 residues. CDR1 and CDR2 (germline): SGHRS, YFSETQ. The ends lost 7 bases at V and 7 bases at J; junction bases unmatched: 15. The CDR3 sequence: CASRKNPGGAGEAFF. The CDR3 DNA sequence: TGCGCCAGCCGTAAGAATCCAGGGGGCGCGGGTGAAGCTTTCTTT.

This clone was observed a handful of times. This rearrangement joins TRBV6-8 to TRBJ2-1; D is unresolved. This CDR3 is 15 amino acids long. Per germline, CDR1 MNHGY and CDR2 SAAAGT. Deletions cut 10 bases from V and 9 bases from J, with 25 bases between. The chain's CDR3 is CAIRLSLSDGGEQFF. CDR3 nucleotide sequence: TGTGCCATCAGGCTTTCTCTATCGGACGGTGGTGAGCAGTTCTTC.

The chain is built from TRBV10-2 and TRBJ2-7; TRBD1 aligns across 8 bases. Looked up from germline, CDR1 is WSHSY and CDR2 is SAAADI. V was pared by 7 bases and J by 6 bases, with 11 bases of the junction left unmatched. The CDR3 contains 14 residues. CDR3 protein: CASKFNRGAGEQYF. The CDR3 DNA reads as TGCGCCAGCAAGTTTAACAGGGGGGCAGGCGAGCAGTACTTC.

This chain connects TRBV9 to TRBJ2-3; TRBD1 might be the D (5 bases). The V end was cut by 0 bases, the J end by 6 bases, with 14 bases between. Germline CDR1 reads SGDLS; CDR2 reads YYNGEE. The length of the CDR3 is 15 residues. CDR3 nucleotide sequence: TGTGCCAGCAGCGTAGGAATGACAGTCACCGATACGCAGTATTTT. Protein: CASSVGMTVTDTQYF.

This clone was observed a few times. This chain links TRBV10-3 with TRBJ1-1; no clear D. CDR3 length equals 14 residues. Trimming left V 2 bases short and J 9 bases short, with 16 bases between. Germline V gene sequence: CDR1 ENHRY, CDR2 SYGVKD. CDR3 in amino acids: CAISEVGSSEKAFF. The DNA of the CDR3 is TGTGCCATCAGTGAGGTCGGGTCTTCTGAGAAAGCTTTCTTT.

The chain uses TRBV30 and TRBJ2-1, with 7 bases identical to TRBD1. Germline trimming cut 3 bases from V and 4 bases from J; bases unmatched to any gene: 9. Germline V CDR1 and CDR2: GTSNPN, SVGIG (reference sequence). The CDR3 length is 15 residues. The CDR3 loop reads CAWRLTGQFYNEQFF. Here the CDR3 DNA reads TGTGCCTGGAGACTTACGGGACAGTTTTACAATGAGCAGTTCTTC. Supplemented by reference TRBV30 and TRBJ2-1, the full variable domain reads SQTIHQWPATLVQPVGSPLSLECTVEGTSNPNLYWYRQAAGRGLQLLFYSVGIGQISSEVPQNLSASRPQDRQFILSSKKLLLSDSGFYLCAWRLTGQFYNEQFFGPGTRLTVL.

This chain connects TRBV6-8 to TRBJ2-3; unclear D gene. The germline gives CDR1 MNHGY, CDR2 SAAAGT. Trimming cost V 0 bases and J 5 bases, with 3 bases left between them. The CDR3 spans 12 residues. The CDR3 region is CASSYSKDTQYF. The CDR3 DNA reads as TGTGCCAGCAGTTACTCGAAAGATACGCAGTATTTT.

In this sample, this clone turned up a few times. The V and J genes are TRBV6-8 and TRBJ2-2; the D gene is possibly TRBD2 (6 bases). Germline V gives CDR1 MNHGY, CDR2 SAAAGT. Between the trimmed V and J ends, which lost 7 bases and 2 bases, there was a span of 11 bases. The CDR3 covers 14 residues. CDR3 protein: CASIPSDNTGELFF. CDR3 DNA: TGTGCCAGCATCCCTAGCGACAACACCGGGGAGCTGTTTTTT.

There are a few counts of this clone. The rearrangement joins TRBV18 to TRBJ1-1; D is undetermined. Germline V lookup: CDR1 KGHSH, CDR2 LQKENI. V was shortened by 5 bases and J by 0 bases, with 7 bases between the two germline ends. The CDR3 covers 13 residues. CDR3 DNA: TGTGCCAGCTCATCCGGGCTGAACACTGAAGCTTTCTTT. Protein sequence: CASSSGLNTEAFF.

The rearrangement uses TRBV6-8 and TRBJ2-1; TRBD2 might be the D (5 bases). Germline V gene data show CDR1 as MNHGY and CDR2 as SAAAGT. This CDR3 has 16 amino acids. V lost 4 bases and J 0 bases, leaving 13 bases between the germline ends. For the CDR3, the DNA is TGTGCCAGCAGTTCGATCGCGGGTAGCTCCTACAATGAGCAGTTCTTC. This encodes CASSSIAGSSYNEQFF.

The rearrangement uses TRBV6-8 and TRBJ1-2, with D unclear. V lost 3 bases and J 2 bases, leaving 7 bases between the germline ends. The germline V gene has CDR1 MNHGY and CDR2 SAAAGT. This CDR3 has 13 residues. CDR3 nucleotide sequence: TGTGCCAGCAGTTATGGCGGGAACTATGGCTACACCTTC. This gives the protein CASSYGGNYGYTF.

Here the CDR3 DNA reads TGTGCCAGTAGTACCCGGACGGGAAATGAAAAACTGTTTTTT. Amino acid sequence: CASSTRTGNEKLFF. The rearrangement uses TRBV19 and TRBJ1-4; no firm D call. Trimming took 4 bases from V and 5 from J, leaving 11 bases between them. The CDR3 is made up of 14 amino acids. The germline gives CDR1 LNHDA, CDR2 SQIVND (reference sequence).

The chain joins TRBV28 to TRBJ1-1, with 10 bases matching TRBD1. V trimming: 2 bases; J trimming: 6 bases; junction bases outside the gene matches: 6. The CDR3 runs to 15 residues. CDR1 is MDHEN, CDR2 SYDVKM, per germline. This CDR3 is CASSLRTGGRAEAFF. Here the CDR3 DNA reads TGTGCCAGCAGTTTAAGGACAGGGGGAAGGGCTGAAGCTTTCTTT.

The V gene is TRBV23-1, the J gene TRBJ1-2; D gene ambiguous. TRBV23-1 falls under the ORF class, with uncertain function. The CDR3 length is 13 residues. The V and J ends lost 6 bases and 8 bases respectively, with 16 bases between them. The CDR3 bases are TGCGCCAGCAGCCAAGAGACGCGATTGGGCTACACCTTC. Amino acids: CASSQETRLGYTF.

The chain carries TRBV6-1 and TRBJ2-7, with 11 bases fitting TRBD1. V dropped 1 base and J dropped 4; count of bases not matched to a gene: 3. The CDR3 totals 15 residues. Germline V gene lookup returns CDR1 MNHNS and CDR2 SASEGT. CDR3 sequence: CASSEEGQGAYEQYF. The CDR3 coding sequence is TGTGCCAGCAGTGAAGAAGGACAGGGGGCTTACGAGCAGTACTTC.